Listed here is a single T cell receptor beta chain. Its antigen is as yet unknown. Extracted from the samples, RNA was reverse transcribed into cDNA to serve as the sequencing template. TCRdb's table, derived via immunoSEQ multiplex PCR, lists solely in-frame clones and lacks some. The sample includes about 200,000 clones, about 65% seen only once; the top ten take about 1.3%. Treatment: oral pan-JAK inhibitor, 5-10 mg twice daily. Samples from alopecia areata patients were lesional scalp punch biopsies and peripheral blood. The data belong to a study of CD8+ T cells in alopecia areata. The length of the CDR3 is 12 residues. Germline V lookup: CDR1 ENHRY, CDR2 SYGVKD. General study results and limits: Relative to normal scalp, lesional scalp, especially alopecia totalis/universalis, showed higher clonality.

This receptor was obtained from a human donor with alopecia areata. The genes are TRBV10-3 and TRBJ1-1; D gene ambiguous. The sequencing used CD4+ T cells sorted from blood, collected around week 49, from a patient treated with tofacitinib. This CDR3 is CASSPLSTEAFF. For the CDR3, the DNA is TGTGCAAGCTCCCCCCTCTCGACTGAAGCTTTCTTT.